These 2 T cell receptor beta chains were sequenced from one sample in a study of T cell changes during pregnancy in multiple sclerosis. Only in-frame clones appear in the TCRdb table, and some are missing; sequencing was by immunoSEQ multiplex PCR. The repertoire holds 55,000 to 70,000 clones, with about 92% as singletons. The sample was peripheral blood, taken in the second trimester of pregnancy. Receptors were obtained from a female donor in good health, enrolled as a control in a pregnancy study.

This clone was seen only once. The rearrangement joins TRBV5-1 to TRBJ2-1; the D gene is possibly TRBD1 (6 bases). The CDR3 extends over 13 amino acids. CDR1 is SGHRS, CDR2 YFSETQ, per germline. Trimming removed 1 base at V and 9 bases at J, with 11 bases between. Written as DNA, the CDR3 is TGCGCCAGCAGCTTGCCAGGGGCTGGTGAGCAGTTCTTC. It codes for CASSLPGAGEQFF.

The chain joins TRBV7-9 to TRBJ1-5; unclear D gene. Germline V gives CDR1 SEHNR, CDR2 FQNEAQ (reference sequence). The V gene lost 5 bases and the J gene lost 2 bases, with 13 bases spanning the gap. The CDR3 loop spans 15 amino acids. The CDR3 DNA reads TGTGCCAGCAGCCGCCACGGTCAGGGCAATCAGCCCCAGCATTTT. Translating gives CASSRHGQGNQPQHF. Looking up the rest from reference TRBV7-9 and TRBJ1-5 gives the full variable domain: DTGVSQNPRHKITKRGQNVTFRCDPISEHNRLYWYRQTLGQGPEFLTYFQNEAQLEKSRLLSDRFSAERPKGSFSTLEIQRTEQGDSAMYLCASSRHGQGNQPQHFGDGTRLSIL.